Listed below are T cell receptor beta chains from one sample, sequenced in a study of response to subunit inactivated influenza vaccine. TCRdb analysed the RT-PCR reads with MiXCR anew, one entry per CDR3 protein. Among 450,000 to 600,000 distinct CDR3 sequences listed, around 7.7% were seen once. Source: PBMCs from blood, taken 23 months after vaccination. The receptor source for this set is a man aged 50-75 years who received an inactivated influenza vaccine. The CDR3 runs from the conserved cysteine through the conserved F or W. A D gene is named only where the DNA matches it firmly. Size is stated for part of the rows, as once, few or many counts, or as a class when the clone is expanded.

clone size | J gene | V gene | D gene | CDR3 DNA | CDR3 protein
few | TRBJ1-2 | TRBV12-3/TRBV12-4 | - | TGTGCCAGCAACCCGGGACCGATTTCATATGGCTACACCTTC | CASNPGPISYGYTF
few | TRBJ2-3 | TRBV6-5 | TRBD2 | TGTGCCAGCAGTTACGGGCTAGCGGGGTTTATAGATACGCAGTATTTT | CASSYGLAGFIDTQYF
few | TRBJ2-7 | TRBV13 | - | TGTGCCAGCAGCCTCAACAGGGAAGCGCGCGAGCAGTACTTC | CASSLNREAREQYF
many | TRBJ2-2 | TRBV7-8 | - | TGTGCCAGCAGCTCCTGGGGTAGAGATCGGACCGGGGAGCTGTTTTTT | CASSSWGRDRTGELFF
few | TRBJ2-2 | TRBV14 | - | TGTGCCAGCAGCCAAGGAACTTACACCGGGGAGCTGTTTTTT | CASSQGTYTGELFF
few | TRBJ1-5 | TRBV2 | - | TGTGCCAGCAGTGTTTTAGCTAGAGGAAATCAGCCCCAGCATTTT | CASSVLARGNQPQHF
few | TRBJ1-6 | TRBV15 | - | TGTGCCACCAGCAGAGAGGGGGGGCCTACTAATTCACCCCTCCACTTT | CATSREGGPTNSPLHF
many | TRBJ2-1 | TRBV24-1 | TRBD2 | TGTGCCACCAGTGGGGGTACGGGGGGTACCAGCTCCTACAATGAGCAGTTCTTC | CATSGGTGGTSSYNEQFF
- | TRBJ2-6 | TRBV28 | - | TGTGCCAGCGGAGGACCCAGCTCTGGGGCCAACGTCCTGACTTTC | CASGGPSSGANVLTF
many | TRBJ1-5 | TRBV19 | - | TGTGCCAGTAGTATGGGACGGAAAAATCAGCCCCAGCATTTT | CASSMGRKNQPQHF
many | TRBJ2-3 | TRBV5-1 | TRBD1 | TGCGCCAGCAGCCTAGGACAGGGGGCAGATACGCAGTATTTT | CASSLGQGADTQYF
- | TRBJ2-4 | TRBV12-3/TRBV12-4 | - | TGTGCCACCCAGGACACCGGGAAAGCCAAAAACATTCAGTACTTC | CATQDTGKAKNIQYF
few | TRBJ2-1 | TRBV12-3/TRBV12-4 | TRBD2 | TGTGCCAGCAGTCCCGGACTAGCGGGGGGCTCTTTTGAGCAGTTCTTC | CASSPGLAGGSFEQFF
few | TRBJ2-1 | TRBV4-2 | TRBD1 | TGTGCCAGCAGCCAAGTTCCTCAGGGGGCGAATAATGAGCAGTTCTTC | CASSQVPQGANNEQFF
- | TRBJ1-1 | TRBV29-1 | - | TGCAGCGTTGCAGGGATATTGGGCGGCACTGAAGCTTTCTTT | CSVAGILGGTEAFF
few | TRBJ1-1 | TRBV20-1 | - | TGCAGTGCTACCCCACAGGCCTTTACTGAAGCTTTCTTT | CSATPQAFTEAFF
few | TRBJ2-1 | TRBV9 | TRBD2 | TGTGCCAGCAGCGTAGACCCTCTAGCGGGGGGGACGAATGAGCAGTTCTTC | CASSVDPLAGGTNEQFF
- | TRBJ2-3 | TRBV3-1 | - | TGTGCCAGCAGCCATAGTGCGACAAGGACCTCAGATACGCAGTATTTT | CASSHSATRTSDTQYF
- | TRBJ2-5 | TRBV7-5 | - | TGCAGCCCTGTGTCAGCTGGCAGCAGGGGCGCCCTGAGCTTC | CSPVSAGSRGALSF
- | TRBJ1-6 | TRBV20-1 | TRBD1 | TGCAGTGCTTTCCGGGACAGGGGGTTTTCACCCCTCCACTTT | CSAFRDRGFSPLHF
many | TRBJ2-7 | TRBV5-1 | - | TGCGCCAGCAGCCTTTCCGGGGGCATACTTTACGAGCAGTACTTC | CASSLSGGILYEQYF
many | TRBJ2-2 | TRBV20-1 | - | TGCAGTGCTAGAGATAGCACACCCCAAACGATCACCGGGGAGCTGTTTTTT | CSARDSTPQTITGELFF
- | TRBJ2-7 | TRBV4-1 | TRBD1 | TGCGCCAGCAGCTTACAGGGGATGACCTACGAGCAGTACTTC | CASSLQGMTYEQYF
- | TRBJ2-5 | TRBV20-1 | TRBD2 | TGCAGTGCTAGAGCCTTAGACGGGGGGGTTTGGGAGACCCAGTACTTC | CSARALDGGVWETQYF
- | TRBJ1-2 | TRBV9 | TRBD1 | TGTGCCAGCAGTGCACAGGGGAGCGGCTACACCTTC | CASSAQGSGYTF
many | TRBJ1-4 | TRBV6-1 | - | TGTGCCAGCAGCTGGACCCTCCCTCGGTCTAATGAAAAACTGTTTTTT | CASSWTLPRSNEKLFF
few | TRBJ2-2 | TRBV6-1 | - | TGTGCCTACCCTCTAGCAGCGAAAAAAAACACCGGGGAGCTGTTTTTT | CAYPLAAKKNTGELFF
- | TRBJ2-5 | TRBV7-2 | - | TGTGCCAGCAGCCCGGGCGTCCGAGAGACCCAGTACTTC | CASSPGVRETQYF
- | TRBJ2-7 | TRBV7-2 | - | TGTGCCAGCAGCTTGGGAGAAAAGGGGCGTTACGAGCAGTACTTC | CASSLGEKGRYEQYF
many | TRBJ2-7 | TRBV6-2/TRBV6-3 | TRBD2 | TGTGCCAGCAGTTTGATCCTTAGCGGGAGCGGGCACGAGCAGTACTTC | CASSLILSGSGHEQYF
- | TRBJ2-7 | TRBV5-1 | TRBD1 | TGCGCCAGCAGCCCTAGAATGACAGGGGGCTACGAGCAGTACTTC | CASSPRMTGGYEQYF
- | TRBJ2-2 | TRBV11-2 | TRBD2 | TGTGCCAGCAGCTATCGACTAGCGGGGTCGGATATGAACACCGGGGAGCTGTTTTTT | CASSYRLAGSDMNTGELFF
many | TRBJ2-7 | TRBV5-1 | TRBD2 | TGCGCCAGCAGCCTGGGGGGAGGGGCTGCCGAGCAGTACTTC | CASSLGGGAAEQYF
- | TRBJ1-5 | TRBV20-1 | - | TGCAGTGCTAGACAGGGAAATGAGCCCCAGCATTTT | CSARQGNEPQHF
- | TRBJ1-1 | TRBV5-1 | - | TGCGCCAGCAGCTTGGGGGCAGGGGTGGTTAACACTGAAGCTTTCTTT | CASSLGAGVVNTEAFF
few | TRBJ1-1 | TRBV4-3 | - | TGCGCCAGCAGCCAAGCCGGGACAACGAACACTGAAGCTTTCTTT | CASSQAGTTNTEAFF
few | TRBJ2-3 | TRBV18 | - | TGTGCCAGCTCACCCTTCCGGGAGGATACGCAGTATTTT | CASSPFREDTQYF
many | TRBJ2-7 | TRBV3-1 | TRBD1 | TGTGCCAGCAGCCAACTCCTGACAGGGAGCTCCTACGAGCAGTACTTC | CASSQLLTGSSYEQYF
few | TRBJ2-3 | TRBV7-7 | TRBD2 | TGTGCTGGCAGCCGGACTAGGGGAGATACGCAGTATTTT | CAGSRTRGDTQYF
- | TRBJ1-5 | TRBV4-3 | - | TGCGCCAGCAGCCAAGATAGGGACGGTTATCAGCCCCAGCATTTT | CASSQDRDGYQPQHF
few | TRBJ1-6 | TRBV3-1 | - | TGTGCCAGCAGCCCCAAGGCCCCTAATTCACCCCTCCACTTT | CASSPKAPNSPLHF
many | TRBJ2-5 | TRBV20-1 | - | TGCAGTGCTTCAGACTCAATAACTCAAGAGACCCAGTACTTC | CSASDSITQETQYF
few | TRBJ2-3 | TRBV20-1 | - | TGCAGTGCTAGACGCATAACTAGCACAGATACGCAGTATTTT | CSARRITSTDTQYF
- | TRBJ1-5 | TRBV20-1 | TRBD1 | TGCAGTGCTAGAGATTCGGGACAGGGTCATCAGCCCCAGCATTTT | CSARDSGQGHQPQHF
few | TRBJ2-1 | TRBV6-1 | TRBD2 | TGTGCCAGCAGCCGCGGGACTAGCGGGAGCAATGAGCAGTTCTTC | CASSRGTSGSNEQFF
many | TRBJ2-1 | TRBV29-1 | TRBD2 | TGCAGCGCCACTAGCGGTAACAATGAGCAGTTCTTC | CSATSGNNEQFF
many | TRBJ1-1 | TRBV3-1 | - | TGTGCCAGCAGCCAAGGGGGGGCGGTTACAGCTTTCTTT | CASSQGGAVTAFF
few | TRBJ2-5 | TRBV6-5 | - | TGTGCCAGCAGTTCGCGGCAGGCCTGGGAGACCCAGTACTTC | CASSSRQAWETQYF
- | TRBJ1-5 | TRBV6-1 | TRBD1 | TGTGCCAGCAGGAGGGGACAGGAGCTCAATCAGCCCCAGCATTTT | CASRRGQELNQPQHF
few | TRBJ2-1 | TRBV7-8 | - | TGTGCCAGCAGCTTAGGGCCGGCCTTGAACAATGAGCAGTTCTTC | CASSLGPALNNEQFF
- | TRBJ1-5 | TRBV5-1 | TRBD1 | TGCGCCAGCAGCTTCGGGACAGGGGTTCAGCCCCAGCATTTT | CASSFGTGVQPQHF
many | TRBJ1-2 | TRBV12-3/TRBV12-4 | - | TGTGCCAGCAGCCCTTCTTGGGGGGCTGTTGGCTACACCTTC | CASSPSWGAVGYTF